This T cell receptor beta chain was obtained from a study of Tregs in tolerant kidney transplant recipients. The wider study: The nonmyeloablative bone marrow transplants came from related graft donors, with transient mixed chimerism.

The CDR3 consists of 14 residues. Germline V gives CDR1 DFQATT, CDR2 SNEGSKA (reference sequence). Trimming cost V 6 bases and J 2 bases; bases outside gene matches: 6. Worth noting for this clone: The read ends 3 residues shy of where the CDR3 ends; the end is completed using the germline J gene.

Sequencing was performed with immunoSEQ multiplex PCR; in TCRdb, only in-frame clones are kept and a portion is missing. The sample table includes 45,000 to 55,000 clones. This specimen was CD4+ T cells from blood, taken before the transplant. The sequence came from a human donor who received a combined kidney and bone marrow transplant. This rearrangement joins TRBV20-1 to TRBJ2-7; 11 bases are a match to TRBD2. CDR3 in amino acids: CSATGTSGTYEQYF. CDR3 DNA, as far as it was read: TGCAGTGCCACAGGGACTAGCGGCACCTACGAG.